This T cell receptor (beta chain) emerged from a study (dated by TCRdb to 2016 to 2018). V lost 6 bases and J lost 1 base, and the count of bases not matched to a germline gene is 8. The germline V gene provides CDR1 ENHRY and CDR2 SYGVKD. From cysteine to phenylalanine, the CDR3 is 16 amino acids long. The read is trimmed to its CDR3 DNA, 48 bases read in frame from base 1. This clonotype was seen ten or more times. The antigen it recognizes is unknown. No quality values exist for individual bases; no much larger clone is one base distant. Library creation used RT-PCR. Reads for this sample came from an Illumina MiSeq. The raw public reads went through TCRdb reprocessing: fastp at Q25, MiXCR clone calling, in-frame beta chains kept. Identical CDR3 proteins give one entry, which carries the most common genes and DNA. Recorded for this sample are almost 700,000 distinct CDR3 sequences; 14% of them occurred a single time. Roughly 3.6% of the sample lies in the top ten.

The chain employs TRBV10-3 and TRBJ2-5; TRBD2 lines up with 10 middle nucleotides. The sequenced material came from memory CD4+ T cells from blood. The sequence came from a female donor in good health, serving as a healthy control. In nucleotide form, the sequence is TGTGCCATCAGCCTTGGGACTAGCGACCTCCAAGAGACCCAGTACTTC. Its protein product is CAISLGTSDLQETQYF.